This entry concerns a single TCR beta chain. The sample belongs to a study of blood T cell repertoires in COVID-19. Assay used: immunoSEQ multiplex PCR; TCRdb lists only in-frame clones, some missing. The repertoire has around 230,000 clones, over 65% of them found once; the top ten carry around 2.5%. CDR1 PRHDT and CDR2 FYEKMQ come from the germline V gene (reference sequence). The CDR3 consists of 12 residues. V lost 0 bases and J lost 9, with 8 bases in between. This chain uses TRBV13 with TRBJ2-5; D not certain. This TCR was sampled from a woman in her 70s with active or convalescent COVID-19. The sample was peripheral blood. The CDR3, as DNA: TGTGCCAGCAGCTTAGGGTCGGTGGCCCAGTACTTC. Translation: CASSLGSVAQYF.